This TCR beta chain was retrieved from a study of T cells in Graves' hyperthyroidism and ophthalmopathy. Findings of the study overall: Peripheral blood also featured most of the thyroid clonotypes expanded above 0.001.

This CDR3 has 17 amino acids. The V segment lost 5 bases and the J segment 0 bases; nucleotides outside the gene matches: 7. Amplification targeted TCR beta CDR3 regions from RNA transcripts. Researchers ran a first-round RT-PCR on the TCR CDR3 using the HTBI primer set. TCRdb itself ran the multiplex PCR reads through MiXCR, one entry per CDR3 protein. The repertoire holds under 700,000 distinct CDR3 sequences, with approximately 44% as singletons. Criteria for exclusion of patients were uncontrolled infection, other autoimmune disease, pregnancy or lactation. Diagnostic assessment was based on clinical symptoms, serum thyroxine and TRAb, thyroid ultrasound and orbital computed tomography. This clonotype was counted between two and nine times. What it binds is not known.

The sample was peripheral blood or thyroid tissue (not recorded which). The clonotype originates from a woman aged 18-29 years with Graves' hyperthyroidism. The chain couples TRBV12-3 or TRBV12-4 to TRBJ1-5, with TRBD1 matching over 10 bases. CDR3 region: CASSGTGETYSNQPQHF. The CDR3 nucleotides are TGTGCCAGCAGTGGGACAGGGGAAACTTATAGCAATCAGCCCCAGCATTTT.